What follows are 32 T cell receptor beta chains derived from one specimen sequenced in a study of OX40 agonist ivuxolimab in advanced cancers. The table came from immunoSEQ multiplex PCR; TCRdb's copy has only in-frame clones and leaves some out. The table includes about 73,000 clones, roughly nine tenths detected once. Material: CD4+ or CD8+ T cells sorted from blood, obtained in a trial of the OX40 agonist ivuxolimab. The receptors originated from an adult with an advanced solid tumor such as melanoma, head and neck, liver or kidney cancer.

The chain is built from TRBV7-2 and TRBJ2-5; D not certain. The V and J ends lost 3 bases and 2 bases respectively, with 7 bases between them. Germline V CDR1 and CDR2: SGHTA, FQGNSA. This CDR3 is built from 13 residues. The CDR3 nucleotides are TGTGCCAGCAGCTTTAACAGACAAGAGACCCAGTACTTC. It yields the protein CASSFNRQETQYF. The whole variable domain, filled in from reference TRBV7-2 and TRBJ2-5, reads GAGVSQSPSNKVTEKGKDVELRCDPISGHTALYWYRQSLGQGLEFLIYFQGNSAPDKSGLPSDRFSAERTGGSVSTLTIQRTQQEDSAVYLCASSFNRQETQYFGPGTRLLVL.

This CDR3 is CASSPITGTGELFF. CDR3 in DNA: TGCGCCAGCAGCCCTATAACGGGCACCGGGGAGCTGTTTTTT. The V gene is TRBV4-1, the J gene TRBJ2-2; D is ambiguous. Germline assignment: CDR1 MGHRA and CDR2 YSYEKL. Deletions cut 4 bases from V and 4 bases from J, with 10 bases between. The CDR3 contains 14 residues.

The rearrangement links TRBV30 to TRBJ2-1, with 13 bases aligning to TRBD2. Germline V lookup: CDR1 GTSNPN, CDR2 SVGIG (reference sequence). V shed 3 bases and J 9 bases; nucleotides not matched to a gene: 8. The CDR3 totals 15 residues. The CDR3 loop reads CAWSIQGLAGTEQFF. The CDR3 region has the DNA TGTGCCTGGAGCATACAGGGACTAGCGGGAACTGAGCAGTTCTTC.

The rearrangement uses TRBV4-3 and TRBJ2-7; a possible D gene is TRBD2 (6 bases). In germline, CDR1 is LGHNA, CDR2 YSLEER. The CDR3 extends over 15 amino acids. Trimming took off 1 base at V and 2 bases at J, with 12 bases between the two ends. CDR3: CASSQATGGTYEQYF. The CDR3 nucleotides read TGCGCCAGCAGCCAAGCCACCGGGGGAACCTACGAGCAGTACTTC.

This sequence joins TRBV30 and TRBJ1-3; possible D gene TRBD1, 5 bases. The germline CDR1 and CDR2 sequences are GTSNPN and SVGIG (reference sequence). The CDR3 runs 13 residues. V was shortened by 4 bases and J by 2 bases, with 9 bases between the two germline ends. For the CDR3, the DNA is TGTGCCTGGACCTCGGGGGCTGGAAACACCATATATTTT. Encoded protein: CAWTSGAGNTIYF. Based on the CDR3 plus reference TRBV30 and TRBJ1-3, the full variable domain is SQTIHQWPATLVQPVGSPLSLECTVEGTSNPNLYWYRQAAGRGLQLLFYSVGIGQISSEVPQNLSASRPQDRQFILSSKKLLLSDSGFYLCAWTSGAGNTIYFGEGSWLTVV.

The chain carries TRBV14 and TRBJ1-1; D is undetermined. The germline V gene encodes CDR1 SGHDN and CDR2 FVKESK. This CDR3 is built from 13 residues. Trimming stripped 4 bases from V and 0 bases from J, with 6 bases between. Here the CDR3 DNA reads TGTGCCAGCAGCCTCGCACTGAACACTGAAGCTTTCTTT. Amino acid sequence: CASSLALNTEAFF.

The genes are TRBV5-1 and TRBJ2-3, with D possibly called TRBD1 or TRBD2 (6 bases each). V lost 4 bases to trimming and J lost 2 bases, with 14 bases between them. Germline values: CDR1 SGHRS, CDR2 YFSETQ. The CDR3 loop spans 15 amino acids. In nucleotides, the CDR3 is TGCGCCAGCAGCCGGGGGCAGGGGAACACAGATACGCAGTATTTT. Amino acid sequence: CASSRGQGNTDTQYF.

The CDR3 region has the DNA TGCAGCGCGTTTTACGGGCCCCAGACCCAGTACTTC. It codes for CSAFYGPQTQYF. The J gene is TRBJ2-5, the V gene TRBV29-1; D is unresolved. Trimming pared 7 bases from V and 6 bases from J, leaving 15 bases between. The germline V gene encodes CDR1 SQVTM and CDR2 ANQGSEA. CDR3 length: 12 amino acids.

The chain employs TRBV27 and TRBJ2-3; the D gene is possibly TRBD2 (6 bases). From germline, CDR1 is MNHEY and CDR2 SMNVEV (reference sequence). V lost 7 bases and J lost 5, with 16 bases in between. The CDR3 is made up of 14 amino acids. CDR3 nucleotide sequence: TGTGCCAGCAACAGTGGAGGGCCTGAAGATACGCAGTATTTT. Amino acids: CASNSGGPEDTQYF.

CDR3 loop: CASSPTQGASEKLFF. The CDR3 DNA sequence: TGTGCCAGCTCACCTACCCAGGGAGCCAGTGAAAAACTGTTTTTT. This chain connects TRBV18 to TRBJ1-4; D perhaps matches TRBD1 (5 bases). There are 15 residues in the CDR3. V lost 3 bases and J 7 bases, leaving 15 bases between the germline ends. Germline V gives CDR1 KGHSH, CDR2 LQKENI. Drawing the rest from reference TRBV18 and TRBJ1-4, the complete variable domain is NAGVMQNPRHLVRRRGQEARLRCSPMKGHSHVYWYRQLPEEGLKFMVYLQKENIIDESGMPKERFSAEFPKEGPSILRIQQVVRGDSAAYFCASSPTQGASEKLFFGSGTQLSVL.

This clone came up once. CDR3 protein: CASSIYSGRTGELFF. DNA of the CDR3: TGTGCCAGTAGTATTTATAGCGGGAGAACCGGGGAGCTGTTTTTT. This chain uses TRBV19 with TRBJ2-2; 9 bases align to TRBD2. Germline CDR1 and CDR2: LNHDA and SQIVND (reference sequence). V lost 3 bases to trimming and J lost 5 bases; unmatched junction nucleotides: 4. The CDR3 totals 15 residues.

This CDR3 is CATSRVSGSSYNEQFF. DNA of the CDR3: TGTGCCACCAGCAGAGTTAGCGGTAGCTCCTACAATGAGCAGTTCTTC. The chain is built from TRBV15 and TRBJ2-1, with a tentative D call TRBD2 (6 bases). Trimming stripped 1 base from V and 0 bases from J, with 10 bases between. The germline V gene has CDR1 LNHNV and CDR2 YYDKDF (reference sequence). The CDR3 consists of 16 residues.

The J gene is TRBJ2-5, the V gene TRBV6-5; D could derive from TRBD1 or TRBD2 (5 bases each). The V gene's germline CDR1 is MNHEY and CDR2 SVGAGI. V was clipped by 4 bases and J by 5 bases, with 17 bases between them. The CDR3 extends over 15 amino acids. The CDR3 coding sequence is TGTGCCAGCAGTTCGGGGATGGGGGTAGGGGAGACCCAGTACTTC. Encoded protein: CASSSGMGVGETQYF.

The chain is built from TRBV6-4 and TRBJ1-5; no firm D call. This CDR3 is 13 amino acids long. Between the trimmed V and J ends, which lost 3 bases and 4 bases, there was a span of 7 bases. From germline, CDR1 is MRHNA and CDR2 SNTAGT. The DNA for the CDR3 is TGTGCCAGCAGTGAAAGGGTAAATCAGCCCCAGCATTTT. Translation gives CASSERVNQPQHF.

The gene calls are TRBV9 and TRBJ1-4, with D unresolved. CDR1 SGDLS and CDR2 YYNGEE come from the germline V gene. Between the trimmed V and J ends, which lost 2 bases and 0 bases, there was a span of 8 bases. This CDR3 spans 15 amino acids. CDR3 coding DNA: TGTGCCAGCAGCGTTGGGGTTGCAACTAATGAAAAACTGTTTTTT. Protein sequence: CASSVGVATNEKLFF.

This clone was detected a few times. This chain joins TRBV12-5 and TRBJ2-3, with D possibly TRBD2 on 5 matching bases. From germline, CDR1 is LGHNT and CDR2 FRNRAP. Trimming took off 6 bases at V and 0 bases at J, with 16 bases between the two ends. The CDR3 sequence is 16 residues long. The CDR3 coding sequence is TGTGCTAGTGGGCGAGGGTTACCCTCTAGCACAGATACGCAGTATTTT. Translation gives CASGRGLPSSTDTQYF.

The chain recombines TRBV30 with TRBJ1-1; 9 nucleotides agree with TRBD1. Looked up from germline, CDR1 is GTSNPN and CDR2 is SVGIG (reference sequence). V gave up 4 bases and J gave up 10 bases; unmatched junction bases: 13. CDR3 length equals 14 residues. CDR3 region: CAWTKSTGQGRAFF. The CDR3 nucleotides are TGTGCCTGGACTAAATCCACGGGACAGGGTAGAGCTTTCTTT.

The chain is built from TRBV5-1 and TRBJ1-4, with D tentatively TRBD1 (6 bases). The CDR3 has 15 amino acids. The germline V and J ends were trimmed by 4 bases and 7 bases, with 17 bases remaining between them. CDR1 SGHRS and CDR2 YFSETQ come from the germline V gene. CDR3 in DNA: TGCGCCAGCAGCCCTCTCACAGGGTTAACTGAAAAACTGTTTTTT. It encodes CASSPLTGLTEKLFF.

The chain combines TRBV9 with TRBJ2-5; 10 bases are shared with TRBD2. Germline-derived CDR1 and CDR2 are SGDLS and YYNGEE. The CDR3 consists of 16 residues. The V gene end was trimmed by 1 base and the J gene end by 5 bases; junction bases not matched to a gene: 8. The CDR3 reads CASSVKREGLRETQYF. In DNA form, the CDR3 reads TGTGCCAGCAGCGTAAAGCGGGAGGGCTTACGGGAGACCCAGTACTTC. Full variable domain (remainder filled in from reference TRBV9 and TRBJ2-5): DSGVTQTPKHLITATGQRVTLRCSPRSGDLSVYWYQQSLDQGLQFLIQYYNGEERAKGNILERFSAQQFPDLHSELNLSSLELGDSALYFCASSVKREGLRETQYFGPGTRLLVL.

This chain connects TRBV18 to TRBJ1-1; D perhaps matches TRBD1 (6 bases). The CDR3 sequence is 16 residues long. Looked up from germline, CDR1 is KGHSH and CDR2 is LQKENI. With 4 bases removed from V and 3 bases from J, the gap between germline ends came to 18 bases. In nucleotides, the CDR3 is TGTGCCAGCTCACTGCTAATACAGGGAACTGACACTGAAGCTTTCTTT. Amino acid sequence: CASSLLIQGTDTEAFF.

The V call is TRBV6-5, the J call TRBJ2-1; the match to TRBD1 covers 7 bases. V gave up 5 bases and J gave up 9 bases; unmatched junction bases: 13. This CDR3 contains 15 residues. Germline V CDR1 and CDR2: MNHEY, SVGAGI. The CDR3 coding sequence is TGTGCCAGCAGTACTACAGGGGCGGGTGTCGGTGAGCAGTTCTTC. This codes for CASSTTGAGVGEQFF.

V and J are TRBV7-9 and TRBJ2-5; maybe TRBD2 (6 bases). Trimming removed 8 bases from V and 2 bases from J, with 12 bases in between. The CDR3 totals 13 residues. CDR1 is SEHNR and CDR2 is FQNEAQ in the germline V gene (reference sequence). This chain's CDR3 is CASGNSGQETQYF. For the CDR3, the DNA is TGTGCCAGCGGGAATAGCGGACAAGAGACCCAGTACTTC. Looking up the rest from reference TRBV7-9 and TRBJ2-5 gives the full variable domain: DTGVSQNPRHKITKRGQNVTFRCDPISEHNRLYWYRQTLGQGPEFLTYFQNEAQLEKSRLLSDRFSAERPKGSFSTLEIQRTEQGDSAMYLCASGNSGQETQYFGPGTRLLVL.

The CDR3 nucleotides read TGCGCCAGCAGCCGAGCAGTGGGAGGGCCAACCGGGGAGCTGTTTTTT. This encodes CASSRAVGGPTGELFF. The chain couples TRBV4-1 to TRBJ2-2, with 7 bases that match TRBD2. Looked up from germline, CDR1 is MGHRA and CDR2 is YSYEKL. CDR3 length equals 16 residues. The junction had 10 bases not matched to a gene; V was cut back by 4 bases and J by 5 bases.

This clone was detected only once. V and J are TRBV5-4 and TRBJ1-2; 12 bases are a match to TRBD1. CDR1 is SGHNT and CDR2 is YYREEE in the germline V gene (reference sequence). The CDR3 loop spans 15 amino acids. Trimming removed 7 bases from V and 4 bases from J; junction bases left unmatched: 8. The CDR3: CASSGTGGFIYGYTF. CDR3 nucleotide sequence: TGTGCCAGCTCAGGGACAGGGGGCTTTATCTATGGCTACACCTTC.

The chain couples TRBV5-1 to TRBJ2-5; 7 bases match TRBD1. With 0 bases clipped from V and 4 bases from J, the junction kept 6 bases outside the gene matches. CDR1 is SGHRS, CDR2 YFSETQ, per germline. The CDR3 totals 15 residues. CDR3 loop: CASSLDPGQPETQYF. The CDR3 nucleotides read TGCGCCAGCAGCTTGGACCCGGGACAGCCAGAGACCCAGTACTTC.

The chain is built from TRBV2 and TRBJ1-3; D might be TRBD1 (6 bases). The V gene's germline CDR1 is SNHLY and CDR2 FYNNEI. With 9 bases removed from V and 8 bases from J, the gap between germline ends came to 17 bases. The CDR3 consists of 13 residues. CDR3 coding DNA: TGTGCCAGTAAACAGGGTTCCGGTTACACCATATATTTT. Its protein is CASKQGSGYTIYF.

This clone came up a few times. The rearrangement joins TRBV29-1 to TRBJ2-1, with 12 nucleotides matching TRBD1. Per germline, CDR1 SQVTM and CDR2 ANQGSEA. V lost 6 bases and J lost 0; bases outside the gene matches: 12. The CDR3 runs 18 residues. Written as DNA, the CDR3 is TGCAGCGTCCCAAGAGGGACAGGGGGCTCAAGCTCCTACAATGAGCAGTTCTTC. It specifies CSVPRGTGGSSSYNEQFF.

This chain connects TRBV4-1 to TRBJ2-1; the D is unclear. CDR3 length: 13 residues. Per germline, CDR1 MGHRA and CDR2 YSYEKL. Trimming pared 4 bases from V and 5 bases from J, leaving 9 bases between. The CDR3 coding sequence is TGCGCCAGCAGCCGGCTAGGCCACAATGAGCAGTTCTTC. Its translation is CASSRLGHNEQFF.

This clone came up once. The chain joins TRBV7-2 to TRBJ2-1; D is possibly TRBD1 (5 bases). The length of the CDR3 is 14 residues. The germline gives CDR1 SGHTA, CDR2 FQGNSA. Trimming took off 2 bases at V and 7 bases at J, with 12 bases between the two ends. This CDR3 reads CASSLSMGLNEQFF. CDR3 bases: TGTGCCAGCAGCTTAAGTATGGGGCTTAATGAGCAGTTCTTC.

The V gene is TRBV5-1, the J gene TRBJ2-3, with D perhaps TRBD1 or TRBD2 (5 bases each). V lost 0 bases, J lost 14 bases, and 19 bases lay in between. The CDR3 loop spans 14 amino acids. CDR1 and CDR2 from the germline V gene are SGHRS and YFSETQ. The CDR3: CASSLDDSRDPRYF. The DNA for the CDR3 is TGCGCCAGCAGCTTGGATGACTCCCGGGACCCTCGGTATTTT.

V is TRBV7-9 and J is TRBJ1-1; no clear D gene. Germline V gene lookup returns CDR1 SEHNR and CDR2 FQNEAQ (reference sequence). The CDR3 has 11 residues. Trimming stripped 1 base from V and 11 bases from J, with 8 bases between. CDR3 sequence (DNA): TGTGCCAGCAGCTTAGAATGGCTCGCTTTCTTT. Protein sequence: CASSLEWLAFF. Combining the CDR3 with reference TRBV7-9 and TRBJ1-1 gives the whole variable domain DTGVSQNPRHKITKRGQNVTFRCDPISEHNRLYWYRQTLGQGPEFLTYFQNEAQLEKSRLLSDRFSAERPKGSFSTLEIQRTEQGDSAMYLCASSLEWLAFFGQGTRLTVV.

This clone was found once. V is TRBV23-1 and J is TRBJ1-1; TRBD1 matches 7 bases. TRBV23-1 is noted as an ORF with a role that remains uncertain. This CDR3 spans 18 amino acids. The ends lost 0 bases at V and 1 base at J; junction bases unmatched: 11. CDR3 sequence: CASSQSNRGSCANTEAFF. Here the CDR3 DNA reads TGCGCCAGCAGTCAATCGAACAGGGGTTCTTGCGCGAACACTGAAGCTTTCTTT.